The rows below give T cell receptor beta chains drawn from one sample of a study of T cell changes during pregnancy in multiple sclerosis. Profiled with immunoSEQ multiplex PCR; TCRdb holds only in-frame clones, not every one. This sample carries 50,000 to 65,000 clones, 95% to 97% of them seen once, and the ten largest clones take roughly 2.4%. Sequenced material: CD8+ T cells from peripheral blood mononuclear cells, taken after pregnancy. The receptors were sampled from a female donor with multiple sclerosis, enrolled in a pregnancy study. Each CDR3 is given with its conserved first and last residue. Fields, in order: clone size, V gene, J gene, D gene, CDR3 protein, CDR3 DNA. D genes are given only for firm matches. Clone size appears in some rows only: once, few, many, or a class for an expanded clone.

>-|TRBV6-5|TRBJ2-3|-
CASSYIGGDTQYF
TGTGCCAGCAGTTACATAGGGGGTGATACGCAGTATTTT
>-|TRBV5-1|TRBJ1-3|-
CASSESTGVGNTIYF
TGCGCCAGCAGCGAATCGACGGGAGTCGGAAACACCATATATTTT
>-|TRBV11-2|TRBJ2-7|TRBD1
CASSLAGGQGSYEQYF
TGTGCCAGCAGCTTAGCTGGCGGACAGGGGTCCTACGAGCAGTACTTC
>-|TRBV4-1|TRBJ1-1|TRBD1
CASSQPLGGMNTEAFF
TGCGCCAGCAGCCAGCCTTTAGGGGGCATGAACACTGAAGCTTTCTTT
>-|TRBV28|TRBJ2-7|-
CASSPRTDPTYEQYF
TGTGCCAGCAGTCCGAGGACAGACCCAACCTACGAGCAGTACTTC
>-|TRBV7-9|TRBJ2-1|TRBD2
CASSPGLAGELGNEQFF
TGTGCCAGCAGCCCGGGACTAGCGGGAGAACTGGGGAATGAGCAGTTCTTC
>-|TRBV6-5|TRBJ2-2|-
CASSYSRADYTGELFF
TGTGCCAGCAGTTACTCGAGGGCAGATTATACCGGGGAGCTGTTTTTT
>-|TRBV27|TRBJ1-2|TRBD1
CASSTSKNGQGYGYTF
TGTGCCAGCAGTACGAGTAAAAACGGACAGGGCTATGGCTACACCTTC
>-|TRBV7-9|TRBJ2-4|TRBD1
CASSPVTGGLAKNIQYF
TGTGCCAGCAGCCCAGTAACAGGGGGGCTAGCCAAAAACATTCAGTACTTC
>-|TRBV2|TRBJ2-3|-
CASSERLEATDTQYF
TGTGCCAGCAGTGAAAGACTAGAGGCAACAGATACGCAGTATTTT
>-|TRBV7-8|TRBJ2-1|TRBD2
CASSLPWGGNEQFF
TGTGCCAGCAGCCTCCCCTGGGGGGGCAATGAGCAGTTCTTC
>-|TRBV5-1|TRBJ2-7|-
CASSPRGAGEQYF
TGCGCCAGCAGCCCTCGGGGGGCTGGCGAGCAGTACTTC
>-|TRBV5-1|TRBJ2-7|TRBD1
CASSFRTGKGYEQYF
TGCGCCAGCAGCTTTCGGACAGGGAAGGGTTACGAGCAGTACTTC
>-|TRBV5-1|TRBJ2-1|TRBD2
CASSEPSGRVNEQFF
TGCGCCAGCAGCGAGCCTAGCGGGAGGGTCAATGAGCAGTTCTTC
>-|TRBV4-1|TRBJ2-1|TRBD2
CASSPIAGGVYEQFF
TGCGCCAGCAGCCCTATAGCGGGAGGGGTATATGAGCAGTTCTTC
>-|TRBV4-1|TRBJ2-1|TRBD1
CASSGTGSPYNEQFF
TGCGCCAGCAGCGGGACAGGGTCTCCCTACAATGAGCAGTTCTTC
>-|TRBV6-1|TRBJ2-7|-
CASSARRAGHEQYF
TGTGCCAGCAGCGCCCGCAGGGCTGGTCACGAGCAGTACTTC
>once|TRBV6-4|TRBJ2-3|TRBD2
CASSGTSGTDTQYF
TGTGCCAGCAGTGGGACTAGCGGGACAGATACGCAGTATTTT
>-|TRBV19|TRBJ2-3|-
CASSMLGLDTQYF
TGTGCCAGTAGTATGCTAGGATTGGATACGCAGTATTTT
>-|TRBV29-1|TRBJ2-3|-
CSPSKGDTQYF
TGCAGCCCCAGTAAGGGGGATACGCAGTATTTT
>once|TRBV19|TRBJ2-1|-
CASSVDSSFYNEQFF
TGTGCCAGTAGTGTGGACTCCTCCTTCTACAATGAGCAGTTCTTC
>-|TRBV15|TRBJ2-7|TRBD2
CATSGIAGSNYEQYF
TGTGCCACCAGCGGAATAGCGGGGAGTAATTACGAGCAGTACTTC
>once|TRBV18|TRBJ2-1|TRBD2
CASSPLAGEQFF
TGTGCCAGCTCACCCCTAGCGGGAGAACAGTTCTTC
>-|TRBV11-2|TRBJ2-1|-
CASSPPVGQEQFF
TGTGCCAGCAGCCCCCCAGTTGGACAAGAGCAGTTCTTC
>-|TRBV6-6|TRBJ2-7|-
CASREGSNEQYF
TGTGCCAGCAGGGAGGGCTCCAACGAGCAGTACTTC
>-|TRBV13|TRBJ2-5|TRBD2
CASSLGSGRETQYF
TGTGCCAGCAGCTTAGGATCCGGGAGGGAGACCCAGTACTTC
>-|TRBV30|TRBJ2-7|-
CAWSVGDNSYEQYF
TGTGCCTGGAGTGTAGGGGACAACTCCTACGAGCAGTACTTC
>-|TRBV7-2|TRBJ2-1|TRBD1
CASSLRTGSLREQFF
TGTGCCAGCAGCTTACGGACAGGGTCGCTACGTGAGCAGTTCTTC
>-|TRBV2|TRBJ2-5|-
CAQRYQGRAGETQYF
TGTGCCCAGAGATATCAGGGGAGGGCGGGGGAGACCCAGTACTTC
>-|TRBV28|TRBJ1-2|TRBD1
CASSLDRGPHTF
TGTGCCAGCAGTTTGGACAGGGGTCCCCACACCTTC
>-|TRBV28|TRBJ2-3|-
CASSLSQGDTDTQYF
TGTGCCAGCAGTTTATCCCAGGGTGACACAGATACGCAGTATTTT
>-|TRBV28|TRBJ2-7|-
CASSLPGTGSEQYF
TGTGCCAGCAGTTTGCCGGGCACAGGGAGCGAGCAGTACTTC
>-|TRBV28|TRBJ1-4|-
CASRLTATYEKLFF
TGTGCCAGCAGACTGACAGCCACTTATGAAAAACTGTTTTTT
>-|TRBV29-1|TRBJ1-2|-
CSVERDRSYGYTF
TGCAGCGTTGAACGCGACAGGAGCTATGGCTACACCTTC
>-|TRBV2|TRBJ1-2|-
CASTGGRYGYTF
TGTGCCAGCACCGGAGGTCGCTATGGCTACACCTTC
>once|TRBV29-1|TRBJ2-2|-
CSVDGGAGELFF
TGCAGCGTTGATGGCGGAGCCGGGGAGCTGTTTTTT
>-|TRBV5-1|TRBJ2-3|TRBD1
CASSQGQGVDTQYF
TGCGCCAGCAGCCAGGGACAGGGGGTGGATACGCAGTATTTT
>-|TRBV28|TRBJ2-3|TRBD1
CASSPAGGTGISTDTQYF
TGTGCCAGCAGTCCCGCAGGGGGGACAGGCATAAGCACAGATACGCAGTATTTT
>-|TRBV9|TRBJ2-1|TRBD2
CASSVGLAVNSYNEQFF
TGTGCCAGCAGCGTAGGACTAGCGGTGAACTCCTACAATGAGCAGTTCTTC
>-|TRBV6-1|TRBJ1-5|TRBD1
CASADRGINQPQHF
TGTGCCAGCGCCGACAGGGGGATCAATCAGCCCCAGCATTTT
>-|TRBV5-4|TRBJ2-7|-
CASGRGGGVYEQYF
TGTGCCAGCGGCAGGGGAGGGGGAGTCTACGAGCAGTACTTC
>-|TRBV6-4|TRBJ2-3|-
CASSYSGGTDTQYF
TGTGCCAGCAGTTACTCCGGGGGCACAGATACGCAGTATTTT
>-|TRBV7-8|TRBJ2-4|-
CASSLPPKGVENIQYF
TGTGCCAGCAGCTTACCGCCCAAGGGGGTAGAAAACATTCAGTACTTC
>-|TRBV19|TRBJ2-4|-
CASSMWTSLRSKNIQYF
TGTGCCAGTAGTATGTGGACATCCCTACGATCCAAAAACATTCAGTACTTC
>-|TRBV6-5|TRBJ1-1|TRBD1
CASSPTDRGRTEAFF
TGTGCCAGCAGTCCGACCGACAGGGGAAGAACTGAAGCTTTCTTT
>-|TRBV19|TRBJ2-3|TRBD1
CASRQGADTQYF
TGTGCCAGTAGACAGGGGGCAGATACGCAGTATTTT
>-|TRBV7-2|TRBJ2-7|TRBD2
CASSEREVTYEQYF
TGTGCCAGCAGCGAGCGGGAGGTGACCTACGAGCAGTACTTC
>-|TRBV27|TRBJ2-2|TRBD1
CASRDRGIGELFF
TGTGCCAGCCGGGACAGGGGTATCGGGGAGCTGTTTTTT
>-|TRBV15|TRBJ2-1|-
CATSRVQGDQFF
TGTGCCACCAGCAGAGTCCAGGGCGACCAGTTCTTC
>-|TRBV4-1|TRBJ2-1|-
CASSQGLYNEQFF
TGCGCCAGCAGCCAGGGACTTTACAATGAGCAGTTCTTC
>-|TRBV7-9|TRBJ2-2|-
CASSLAPPGMGELFF
TGTGCCAGCAGCTTAGCTCCCCCGGGGATGGGGGAGCTGTTTTTT
>-|TRBV7-2|TRBJ2-7|TRBD2
CASSLSGSGYEQYF
TGTGCCAGCAGCTTAAGCGGGAGTGGGTACGAGCAGTACTTC
>-|TRBV5-1|TRBJ2-1|TRBD2
CASSKGLAGNPSYNEQFF
TGCGCCAGCAGCAAGGGACTAGCGGGAAACCCCTCTTACAATGAGCAGTTCTTC
>-|TRBV10-3|TRBJ2-7|-
CATQTGAEQYF
TGTGCCACCCAAACAGGCGCAGAGCAGTACTTC
>-|TRBV11-2|TRBJ2-1|-
CASSLLIVEQFF
TGTGCCAGCAGCTTATTAATCGTCGAGCAGTTCTTC